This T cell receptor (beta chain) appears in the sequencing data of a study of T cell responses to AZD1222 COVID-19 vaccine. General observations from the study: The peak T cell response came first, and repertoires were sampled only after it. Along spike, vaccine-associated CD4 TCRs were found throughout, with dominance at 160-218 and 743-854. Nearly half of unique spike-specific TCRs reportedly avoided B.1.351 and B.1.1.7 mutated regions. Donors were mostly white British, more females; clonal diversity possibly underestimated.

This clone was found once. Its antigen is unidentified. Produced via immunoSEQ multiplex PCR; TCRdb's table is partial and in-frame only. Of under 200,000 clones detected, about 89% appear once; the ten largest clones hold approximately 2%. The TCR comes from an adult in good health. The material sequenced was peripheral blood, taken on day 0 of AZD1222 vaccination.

CDR3 DNA: TGTGCCAGCAGCTCGAGTCCGAACACTGAAGCTTTCTTT. Translated: CASSSSPNTEAFF. This rearrangement joins TRBV7-3 to TRBJ1-1; D ambiguous. The CDR3 spans 13 residues. The V end lost 4 bases, the J end lost 1 base, and 7 bases lay between the germline ends. From germline, CDR1 is SGHTA and CDR2 FQGTGA.